Below are 27 T cell receptor beta chains sequenced from a single sample in a study of OX40 agonist ivuxolimab in advanced cancers. Profiled with immunoSEQ multiplex PCR; TCRdb holds only in-frame clones, not every one. Here the sample spans about 19,000 clones, 65% to 70% being singletons. Sequencing was performed on CD4+ or CD8+ T cells sorted from blood, taken in a trial of the OX40 agonist ivuxolimab. The receptors derive from an adult with an advanced solid tumor such as melanoma, head and neck, liver or kidney cancer.

In its sample, this clone is large. The chain carries TRBV7-6 and TRBJ1-1, with 7 bases fitting TRBD1. J gave up 5 bases and V 5 bases, and 11 bases lay outside the gene matches. The CDR3 contains 15 residues. Germline assignment: CDR1 SGHVS and CDR2 FNYEAQ. CDR3 DNA: TGTGCCAGCAGCCCGGGGCAGCAGGGGGTAACTGAAGCTTTCTTT. This translates into CASSPGQQGVTEAFF. The full variable domain, rest sourced from reference TRBV7-6 and TRBJ1-1, is GAGVSQSPRYKVTKRGQDVALRCDPISGHVSLYWYRQALGQGPEFLTYFNYEAQQDKSGLPNDRFSAERPEGSISTLTIQRTEQRDSAMYRCASSPGQQGVTEAFFGQGTRLTVV.

This clone turned up a few times. This chain connects TRBV6-6 to TRBJ2-4, with D perhaps matching TRBD2 (7 bases). The CDR3 has 13 amino acids. The germline V and J ends were trimmed by 5 bases and 9 bases, with 14 bases remaining between them. Germline V gene lookup returns CDR1 MNHNY and CDR2 SVGAGI (reference sequence). The CDR3 is CASSLGGHGIQYF. CDR3 DNA sequence: TGTGCCAGCAGTCTCGGGGGGCATGGCATTCAGTACTTC.

This chain links TRBV9 with TRBJ1-1, with D tentatively TRBD1 (5 bases). V was pared by 0 bases and J by 2 bases, with 11 bases between. Germline V gene sequence: CDR1 SGDLS, CDR2 YYNGEE. CDR3 length: 15 amino acids. In nucleotides, the CDR3 is TGTGCCAGCAGCGTAGGACAGATCCTTAACACTGAAGCTTTCTTT. It is translated as CASSVGQILNTEAFF.

This chain connects TRBV9 to TRBJ2-2; D is undetermined. This CDR3 comprises 16 residues. V was cut by 1 base and J by 3 bases, with 13 bases left in between. Germline V gives CDR1 SGDLS, CDR2 YYNGEE. CDR3 amino acids: CASSVLAESYTGELFF. The CDR3 nucleotides read TGTGCCAGCAGCGTACTTGCAGAAAGCTACACCGGGGAGCTGTTTTTT.

This chain joins TRBV27 and TRBJ2-2; TRBD2 matches 7 bases. CDR1 is MNHEY, CDR2 SMNVEV, per germline (reference sequence). CDR3 length: 13 residues. Trimming took 2 bases from V and 7 from J; bases not matched to a gene: 1. The CDR3 DNA is TGTGCCAGCAGTTTAGCGGGAGACGGGGAGCTGTTTTTT. This encodes CASSLAGDGELFF.

This sequence joins TRBV6-1 and TRBJ2-7, with D unresolved. Trimming left V 2 bases short and J 4 bases short, with 12 bases between. The CDR3 is 14 amino acids. Germline V gene sequence: CDR1 MNHNS, CDR2 SASEGT. The CDR3 DNA reads TGTGCCAGCAGTGAATTGGGCTACCTATACGAGCAGTACTTC. This gives the protein CASSELGYLYEQYF.

By share, this clone ranks as medium-sized. The CDR3 nucleotides are TGTGCCAGCAGTTTACTGACAGGGGGCACTCTGAACACCGGGGAGCTGTTTTTT. Residues: CASSLLTGGTLNTGELFF. The genes are TRBV27 and TRBJ2-2; 10 bases fit TRBD1. The germline CDR1 and CDR2 sequences are MNHEY and SMNVEV (reference sequence). The CDR3 extends over 18 amino acids. V lost 2 bases and J lost 1; bases outside the gene matches: 7.

This clone was picked up one time. The chain is built from TRBV7-9 and TRBJ1-1; D is uncertain. Looked up from germline, CDR1 is SEHNR and CDR2 is FQNEAQ (reference sequence). Trimming took 1 base from V and 8 from J, leaving 14 bases between them. The CDR3 consists of 14 residues. The CDR3 here is CASSLVNFEREAFF. The CDR3 bases are TGTGCCAGCAGCTTAGTTAATTTCGAGAGGGAAGCTTTCTTT.

J is TRBJ2-7 and V is TRBV11-2; maybe TRBD1 (6 bases). V lost 5 bases to trimming and J lost 2 bases, with 13 bases between them. The CDR3 has 14 residues. Germline V gene data show CDR1 as SGHAT and CDR2 as FQNNGV. The CDR3: CASSASGDPYEQYF. DNA for the CDR3: TGTGCCAGCAGCGCCTCAGGGGACCCCTACGAGCAGTACTTC.

V and J are TRBV28 and TRBJ2-7; D is unresolved. The CDR3 spans 12 residues. Germline V gene sequence: CDR1 MDHEN, CDR2 SYDVKM. The ends were cut back, 2 bases at V and 4 bases at J, with 6 bases in the middle. CDR3 sequence reads: CASSLAAYEQYF. The DNA for the CDR3 is TGTGCCAGCAGTTTAGCGGCTTACGAGCAGTACTTC.

DNA of the CDR3: TGTGCCAGCACCGTGTCGACGGGGGGCGGGCTACATGGCTACACCTTC. Protein sequence: CASTVSTGGGLHGYTF. The V gene is TRBV5-4, the J gene TRBJ1-2, with a weak D call TRBD1 (6 bases). This CDR3 is built from 16 residues. In germline, CDR1 is SGHNT, CDR2 YYREEE (reference sequence). Trimming stripped 6 bases from V and 6 bases from J, with 24 bases between. The whole variable domain, filled in from reference TRBV5-4 and TRBJ1-2, reads ETGVTQSPTHLIKTRGQQVTLRCSSQSGHNTVSWYQQALGQGPQFIFQYYREEENGRGNFPPRFSGLQFPNYSSELNVNALELDDSALYLCASTVSTGGGLHGYTFGSGTRLTVV.

The V gene is TRBV6-5, the J gene TRBJ2-5; 7 bases fit TRBD2. The CDR3 has 14 amino acids. Per germline, CDR1 MNHEY and CDR2 SVGAGI. V lost 6 bases to trimming and J lost 1 base; unmatched junction nucleotides: 5. CDR3 loop: CASRAAGVQETQYF. CDR3 nucleotide sequence: TGTGCCAGCAGGGCGGCGGGAGTCCAAGAGACCCAGTACTTC.

The V call is TRBV19, the J call TRBJ2-1; D ambiguous. Germline CDR1 LNHDA, CDR2 SQIVND (reference sequence). This CDR3 has 19 residues. V was shortened by 0 bases and J by 8 bases, with 26 bases between the two germline ends. The chain's CDR3 is CASSIDHLVGRLDYDEQFF. CDR3 sequence (DNA): TGTGCCAGTAGTATAGATCATTTGGTAGGACGTCTCGATTACGATGAGCAGTTCTTC.

This clone was counted a single time. The chain uses TRBV6-6 and TRBJ1-1; unclear D gene. The V and J ends lost 6 bases and 7 bases respectively, with 15 bases between them. Germline V CDR1 and CDR2: MNHNY, SVGAGI (reference sequence). This CDR3 spans 13 amino acids. The CDR3 nucleotides read TGTGCCAGCAGAGCGGGGAGGGCTTATGAAGCTTTCTTT. Translation gives CASRAGRAYEAFF.

J is TRBJ1-1 and V is TRBV28, with TRBD1 matching 8 bases. This CDR3 comprises 15 residues. The germline V gene encodes CDR1 MDHEN and CDR2 SYDVKM. J lost 3 bases, V lost 5 bases, and 8 bases had no gene match. CDR3 coding DNA: TGTGCCAGCAGTCTCGGACAGGGCTCTTACACTGAAGCTTTCTTT. It translates to CASSLGQGSYTEAFF. The complete variable domain, with remaining parts taken from reference TRBV28 and TRBJ1-1, reads DVKVTQSSRYLVKRTGEKVFLECVQDMDHENMFWYRQDPGLGLRLIYFSYDVKMKEKGDIPEGYSVSREKKERFSLILESASTNQTSMYLCASSLGQGSYTEAFFGQGTRLTVV.

The rearrangement links TRBV19 to TRBJ2-1; 8 bases are a match to TRBD2. The CDR3 consists of 15 residues. The J segment lost 4 bases and the V segment lost 1 base, leaving 3 bases of the junction unmatched. Germline-derived CDR1 and CDR2 are LNHDA and SQIVND (reference sequence). The chain's CDR3 is CASSIVASGYNEQFF. The CDR3 region has the DNA TGTGCCAGTAGTATAGTTGCTAGCGGGTACAATGAGCAGTTCTTC.

The chain combines TRBV27 with TRBJ2-5, with 8 bases matching TRBD1. The closer fit of TRBJ2-7 to the DNA end suggests the J call may be wrong. Germline assignment: CDR1 MNHEY and CDR2 SMNVEV (reference sequence). The CDR3 is 14 amino acids. CDR3 sequence: CASSPLGRGREQYF. CDR3 coding DNA: TGTGCCAGCAGTCCCCTCGGCAGGGGGCGCGAGCAGTACTTC.

CDR3 sequence: CASSQGVGSNYEQYF. DNA for the CDR3: TGTGCCAGCAGCCAAGGTGTAGGGAGCAACTACGAGCAGTACTTC. This sequence joins TRBV4-2 and TRBJ2-7; TRBD2 is a possible D gene (5 bases). Germline V gene data show CDR1 as LGHNA and CDR2 as YNFKEQ. Trimming left V 1 base short and J 3 bases short, with 13 bases between. The length of the CDR3 is 15 residues.

By its share, this clone is medium-sized (0.01 to 0.1%). This rearrangement joins TRBV25-1 to TRBJ2-7, with D unresolved. Trimming took 11 bases from V and 0 from J, leaving 14 bases between them. The CDR3 loop spans 13 amino acids. CDR1 is MGHDK and CDR2 is SYGVNS in the germline V gene. CDR3 sequence: CASTPHGSYEQYF. For the CDR3, the DNA is TGTGCCTCCACCCCCCATGGCTCCTACGAGCAGTACTTC.

Comment on this clone: A read error may explain this, as a much larger clone is one base away. In the same sample, other DNA sequences code for this CDR3. The chain uses TRBV28 and TRBJ2-7; D gene ambiguous. V gave up 4 bases and J gave up 0 bases, with 16 bases separating them. This CDR3 is 16 amino acids long. Germline assignment: CDR1 MDHEN and CDR2 SYDVKM. The CDR3: CASSSPLGMSSYEQYF. The CDR3 DNA reads TGTGCCAGCAGTTCTCCCCTCGGCATGAGCTCCTACGAGCAGTACTTC.

The chain employs TRBV19 and TRBJ1-1; D is uncertain. Germline V gene data show CDR1 as LNHDA and CDR2 as SQIVND (reference sequence). The ends were cut back, 4 bases at V and 6 bases at J, with 12 bases in the middle. The CDR3 spans 13 residues. The DNA for the CDR3 is TGTGCCAGTAGTACAGGTCCCGTCCCTGAAGCTTTCTTT. Residues: CASSTGPVPEAFF.

The CDR3 DNA is TGCGCCAGCAGCGCGGGGACTAGCGAATACAATGAGCAGTTCTTC. Its translation is CASSAGTSEYNEQFF. V is TRBV5-1 and J is TRBJ2-1; 10 positions match TRBD2. J lost 4 bases, V lost 4 bases, and 5 bases had no gene match. Germline loops: CDR1 SGHRS, CDR2 YFSETQ. The CDR3 is made up of 15 amino acids.

The table lists this clone with a few counts. Germline is not matched at one junction end, which may reflect a read error. The V and J genes are TRBV11-2 and TRBJ2-5; 10 bases are a match to TRBD2. Germline CDR1 reads SGHAT; CDR2 reads FQNNGV. The CDR3 contains 16 residues. CDR3 nucleotides: TGCGCCAGCAGCCATGGAGCGGGGGGGATATTGGAGACCCAGTACTTC. It encodes CASSHGAGGILETQYF.

This rearrangement joins TRBV5-6 to TRBJ2-5, with a weak D call TRBD1 (5 bases). The DNA end is a closer match to TRBJ2-7, so the J assignment may be wrong. Germline values: CDR1 SGHDT, CDR2 YYEEEE. This CDR3 has 14 amino acids. CDR3 in DNA: TGTGCCAGCAGCTTGGTAGGGGCACAATACGAGCAGTACTTC. It encodes CASSLVGAQYEQYF.

The chain carries TRBV11-2 and TRBJ2-2; D call uncertain. Trimming left V 5 bases short and J 1 base short, with 5 bases between. Germline CDR1 SGHAT, CDR2 FQNNGV. The CDR3 extends over 13 amino acids. DNA of the CDR3: TGTGCCAGCAGCCTCCAGAACACCGGGGAGCTGTTTTTT. It translates to CASSLQNTGELFF.

The chain employs TRBV7-9 and TRBJ2-2, with TRBD2 matching 8 bases. The V segment lost 11 bases and the J segment 2 bases; nucleotides outside the gene matches: 1. This CDR3 spans 12 amino acids. Germline CDR1 and CDR2: SEHNR and FQNEAQ (reference sequence). The CDR3, as DNA: TGTGCCCGGGGGGGCAACACCGGGGAGCTGTTTTTT. This codes for CARGGNTGELFF. The entire variable domain, with the rest obtained from reference TRBV7-9 and TRBJ2-2, is as follows: DTGVSQNPRHKITKRGQNVTFRCDPISEHNRLYWYRQTLGQGPEFLTYFQNEAQLEKSRLLSDRFSAERPKGSFSTLEIQRTEQGDSAMYLCARGGNTGELFFGEGSRLTVL.

This clone was counted a few times. The rearrangement joins TRBV19 to TRBJ2-1; perhaps TRBD2 as D (5 bases). CDR1 and CDR2 from the germline V gene are LNHDA and SQIVND (reference sequence). This CDR3 has 14 amino acids. The germline V and J ends were trimmed by 4 bases and 4 bases, with 11 bases remaining between them. The CDR3 bases are TGTGCCAGTAGTAGGGAGTTCGGATACAATGAGCAGTTCTTC. This encodes CASSREFGYNEQFF.